Each of the 12 T cell receptor beta chains below was sequenced from the same sample in a study of cytomegalovirus exposure and HLA in healthy donors. Assay used: immunoSEQ multiplex PCR; TCRdb lists only in-frame clones, some missing. The sample has approximately 300,000 clones; more than 80% are singletons. Sequenced input: PBMCs. The origin of the receptors is a woman in her late teens or twenties in good health and CMV-seronegative.

This clone was seen only once. This chain joins TRBV15 and TRBJ1-1; possible D gene TRBD1, 6 bases. The V end was cut by 5 bases, the J end by 3 bases, with 10 bases between. In germline, CDR1 is LNHNV, CDR2 YYDKDF (reference sequence). The CDR3 loop spans 13 amino acids. The CDR3 loop reads CATSGHRDTEAFF. In DNA form, the CDR3 reads TGTGCCACCAGCGGGCACAGGGACACTGAAGCTTTCTTT.

This chain uses TRBV23-1 with TRBJ2-1, with D possibly being TRBD2 (5 bases). TRBV23-1 is flagged as an ORF with uncertain function. There are 14 residues in the CDR3. V was pared by 0 bases and J by 7 bases, with 10 bases between. CDR3 sequence: CASSQSPGINEQFF. CDR3 in DNA: TGCGCCAGCAGTCAATCCCCGGGGATTAATGAGCAGTTCTTC.

CDR3 sequence reads: CASSLSGVEQYF. CDR3 nucleotides: TGTGCCAGCAGCTTGTCAGGGGTCGAGCAGTACTTC. The chain is built from TRBV5-4 and TRBJ2-7, with a possible D match to TRBD1 (6 bases). The length of the CDR3 is 12 residues. CDR1 and CDR2 from the germline V gene are SGHNT and YYREEE (reference sequence). V lost 1 base to trimming and J lost 6 bases, with 8 bases between them.

This clone was detected only once. The chain employs TRBV6-5 and TRBJ2-5, with 11 bases fitting TRBD2. The junction had 5 bases not matched to a gene; V was cut back by 6 bases and J by 2 bases. This CDR3 contains 15 residues. Per the germline V gene, CDR1 is MNHEY and CDR2 is SVGAGI. The CDR3 here is CASRQGLAAQETQYF. The CDR3 nucleotides are TGTGCCAGCAGGCAGGGACTAGCGGCTCAAGAGACCCAGTACTTC.

A single count supports this clone. The V call is TRBV18, the J call TRBJ2-7, with 15 positions matching TRBD2. Trimming took 6 bases from V and 3 from J; bases not matched to a gene: 6. There are 16 residues in the CDR3. Per the germline V gene, CDR1 is KGHSH and CDR2 is LQKENI. CDR3 bases: TGTGCCAGCTCTCCCGGACTAGCGGGAGGGAGCTACGAGCAGTACTTC. Translation: CASSPGLAGGSYEQYF.

This chain uses TRBV28 with TRBJ2-3; D is unclear. Trimming removed 6 bases from V and 0 bases from J, with 13 bases in between. CDR1 is MDHEN, CDR2 SYDVKM, per germline. This CDR3 comprises 15 residues. The CDR3 sequence is CASSLHTDSTDTQYF. DNA for the CDR3: TGTGCCAGCAGCTTACACACAGACAGCACAGATACGCAGTATTTT.

The rearrangement joins TRBV7-2 to TRBJ2-7, with D possibly being TRBD2 (7 bases). The germline V and J ends were trimmed by 5 bases and 2 bases, with 13 bases remaining between them. This CDR3 is 14 amino acids long. Germline-derived CDR1 and CDR2 are SGHTA and FQGNSA. CDR3 amino acids: CASSPPGGPYEQYF. CDR3 nucleotide sequence: TGTGCCAGCAGCCCCCCCGGGGGGCCCTACGAGCAGTACTTC.

This clone was counted between two and nine times. The chain carries TRBV2 and TRBJ1-1, with 8 bases that match TRBD1. In germline, CDR1 is SNHLY, CDR2 FYNNEI. The V segment lost 5 bases and the J segment 4 bases; nucleotides outside the gene matches: 9. The CDR3 runs 15 residues. CDR3 amino acids: CASSRLSGGPTEAFF. DNA of the CDR3: TGTGCCAGCAGTCGCCTGTCAGGGGGCCCCACTGAAGCTTTCTTT.

As to this clone: At one end, the junction sequence differs from germline, possibly due to a read error. This sequence joins TRBV7-7 and TRBJ2-1; 8 bases align to TRBD1. This CDR3 region has 13 residues. From germline, CDR1 is SSHAT and CDR2 FNYEAQ (reference sequence). CDR3 loop: CASSPTGDGEQFF. The CDR3 DNA reads as TGTGCTAGCAGCCCGACAGGGGACGGGGAGCAGTTCTTC.

Only a few counts were recorded for this clone. The rearrangement links TRBV29-1 to TRBJ2-7; 10 nucleotides match TRBD1. The CDR3 extends over 13 amino acids. CDR1 SQVTM and CDR2 ANQGSEA come from the germline V gene. Trimming at V came to 5 bases and at J to 2 bases, leaving 3 bases not matched to a gene. This CDR3 reads CSVRDRGTYEQYF. The CDR3 DNA reads TGCAGCGTTAGGGACAGGGGCACCTACGAGCAGTACTTC.

DNA of the CDR3: TGTGCCAGCAGCGAGGCAGGGGGGGCCAACGTCCTGACTTTC. Residues: CASSEAGGANVLTF. This chain links TRBV9 with TRBJ2-6, with D possibly being TRBD1 (5 bases). The CDR3 has 14 residues. V was cut by 3 bases and J by 4 bases, with 8 bases left in between. Per germline, CDR1 SGDLS and CDR2 YYNGEE.

V gene TRBV21-1 combines with J gene TRBJ2-1; TRBD1 reflects the table's D call only, with no check against the DNA. TRBV21-1 is tagged as a pseudogene. The CDR3 covers 17 residues. The CDR3 region has the DNA TGTGCCAGCAGCAAAGATCAGGGCAGGTCCGACGGTAATGAGCAGTTCTTC. This codes for CASSKDQGRSDGNEQFF.